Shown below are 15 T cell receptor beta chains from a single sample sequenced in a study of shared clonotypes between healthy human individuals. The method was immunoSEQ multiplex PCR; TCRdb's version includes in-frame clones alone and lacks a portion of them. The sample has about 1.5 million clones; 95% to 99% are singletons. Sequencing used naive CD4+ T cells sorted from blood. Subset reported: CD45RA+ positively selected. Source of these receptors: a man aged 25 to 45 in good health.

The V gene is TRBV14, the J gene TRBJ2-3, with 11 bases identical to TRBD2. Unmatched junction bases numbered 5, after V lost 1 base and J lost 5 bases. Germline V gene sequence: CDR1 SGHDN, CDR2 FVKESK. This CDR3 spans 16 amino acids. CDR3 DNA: TGTGCCAGCAGCCAAGTAGCGGGAGGGCCGGAAGATACGCAGTATTTT. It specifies CASSQVAGGPEDTQYF.

The DNA of the CDR3 is TGTGCCAGCAGCTTATCCCCAGGGGCGGTTAACACTGAAGCTTTCTTT. This gives the protein CASSLSPGAVNTEAFF. The chain couples TRBV7-9 to TRBJ1-1, with D tentatively TRBD1 (6 bases). The CDR3 contains 16 residues. From germline, CDR1 is SEHNR and CDR2 FQNEAQ (reference sequence). Trimming removed 2 bases at V and 2 bases at J, with 15 bases between.

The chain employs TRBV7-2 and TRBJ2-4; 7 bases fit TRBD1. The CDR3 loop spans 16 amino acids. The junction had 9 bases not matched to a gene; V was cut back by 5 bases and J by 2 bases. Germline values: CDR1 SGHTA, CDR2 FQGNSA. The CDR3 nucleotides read TGTGCCAGCAGCAAAGACAGGGCCACGACCAAAAACATTCAGTACTTC. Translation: CASSKDRATTKNIQYF.

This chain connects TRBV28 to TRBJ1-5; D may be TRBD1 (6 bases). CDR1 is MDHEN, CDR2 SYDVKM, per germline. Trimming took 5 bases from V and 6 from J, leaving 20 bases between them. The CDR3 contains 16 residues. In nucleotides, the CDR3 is TGTGCCAGCAGTGAGGCTAACAGGGTTGGAGGTCAGCCCCAGCATTTT. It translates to CASSEANRVGGQPQHF.

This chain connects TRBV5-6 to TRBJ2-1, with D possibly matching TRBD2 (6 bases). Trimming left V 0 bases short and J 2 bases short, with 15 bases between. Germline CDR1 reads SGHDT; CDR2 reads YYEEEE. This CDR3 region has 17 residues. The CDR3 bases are TGTGCCAGCAGCTTGGGGGGACTCCGAAATACCTACAATGAGCAGTTCTTC. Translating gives CASSLGGLRNTYNEQFF.

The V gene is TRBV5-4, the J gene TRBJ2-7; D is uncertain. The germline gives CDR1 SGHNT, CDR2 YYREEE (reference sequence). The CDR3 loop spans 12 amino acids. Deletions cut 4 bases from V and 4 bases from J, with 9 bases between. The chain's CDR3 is CASSRPGYEQYF. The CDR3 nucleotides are TGTGCCAGCAGCCGACCGGGTTACGAGCAGTACTTC.

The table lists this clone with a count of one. The CDR3 DNA reads as TGTGCCACACTAGCGGGAGTCAGGGAGCAGTACTTC. It encodes CATLAGVREQYF. The chain uses TRBV28 and TRBJ2-7, with 11 nucleotides matching TRBD2. V lost 10 bases and J lost 7; bases outside the gene matches: 6. The CDR3 is 12 amino acids. CDR1 is MDHEN and CDR2 is SYDVKM in the germline V gene.

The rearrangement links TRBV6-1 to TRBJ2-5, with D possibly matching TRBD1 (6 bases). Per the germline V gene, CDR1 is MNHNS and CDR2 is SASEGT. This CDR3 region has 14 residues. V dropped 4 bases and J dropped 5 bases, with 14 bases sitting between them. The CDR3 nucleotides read TGTGCCAGCAGTGGCTCTGGGGGCGCGGAGACCCAGTACTTC. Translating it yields CASSGSGGAETQYF.

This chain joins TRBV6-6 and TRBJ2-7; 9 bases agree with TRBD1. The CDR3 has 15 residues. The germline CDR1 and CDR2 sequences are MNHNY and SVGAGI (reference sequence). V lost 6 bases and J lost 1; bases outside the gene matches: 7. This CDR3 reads CASSQDRGGSYEQYF. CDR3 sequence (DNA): TGTGCCAGCAGCCAGGACAGGGGCGGTTCCTACGAGCAGTACTTC.

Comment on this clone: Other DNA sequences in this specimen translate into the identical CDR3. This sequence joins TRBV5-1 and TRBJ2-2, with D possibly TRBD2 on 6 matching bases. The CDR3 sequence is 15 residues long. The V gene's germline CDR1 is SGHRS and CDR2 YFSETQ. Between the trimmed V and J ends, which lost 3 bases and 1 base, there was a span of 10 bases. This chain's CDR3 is CASSSSGGNTGELFF. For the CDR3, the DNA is TGCGCCAGCAGCTCCTCCGGGGGGAACACCGGGGAGCTGTTTTTT.

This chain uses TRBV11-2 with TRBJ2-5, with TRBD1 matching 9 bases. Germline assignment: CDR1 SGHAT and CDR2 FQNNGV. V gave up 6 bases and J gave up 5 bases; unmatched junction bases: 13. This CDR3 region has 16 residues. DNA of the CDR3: TGTGCCAGCAGGCGTCCCGGGACAGGGAAGTTGGAGACCCAGTACTTC. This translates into CASRRPGTGKLETQYF.

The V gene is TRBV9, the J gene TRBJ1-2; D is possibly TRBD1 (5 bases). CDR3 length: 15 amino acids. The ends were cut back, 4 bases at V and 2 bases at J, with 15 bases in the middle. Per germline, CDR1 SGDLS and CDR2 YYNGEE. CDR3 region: CASSPETWGNYGYTF. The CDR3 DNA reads TGTGCCAGCAGCCCGGAAACATGGGGGAACTATGGCTACACCTTC.

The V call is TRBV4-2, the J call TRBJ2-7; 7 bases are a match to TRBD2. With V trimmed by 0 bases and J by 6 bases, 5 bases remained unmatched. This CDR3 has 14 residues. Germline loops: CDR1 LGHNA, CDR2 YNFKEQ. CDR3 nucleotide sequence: TGTGCCAGCAGCCAAGAACTAGCGTGGGGCGAGCAGTACTTC. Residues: CASSQELAWGEQYF.

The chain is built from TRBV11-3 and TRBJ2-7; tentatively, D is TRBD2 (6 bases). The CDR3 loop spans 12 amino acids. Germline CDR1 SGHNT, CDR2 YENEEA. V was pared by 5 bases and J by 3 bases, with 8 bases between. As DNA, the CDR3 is TGTGCCAGCAGCGCCGGGGGCTACGAGCAGTACTTC. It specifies CASSAGGYEQYF.

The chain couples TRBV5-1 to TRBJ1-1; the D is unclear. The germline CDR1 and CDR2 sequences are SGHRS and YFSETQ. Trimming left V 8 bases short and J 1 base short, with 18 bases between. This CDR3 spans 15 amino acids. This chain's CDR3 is CASRPFGVENTEAFF. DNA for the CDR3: TGCGCCAGTAGACCATTTGGGGTCGAGAACACTGAAGCTTTCTTT. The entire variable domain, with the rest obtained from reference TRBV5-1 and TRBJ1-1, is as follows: KAGVTQTPRYLIKTRGQQVTLSCSPISGHRSVSWYQQTPGQGLQFLFEYFSETQRNKGNFPGRFSGRQFSNSRSEMNVSTLELGDSALYLCASRPFGVENTEAFFGQGTRLTVV.